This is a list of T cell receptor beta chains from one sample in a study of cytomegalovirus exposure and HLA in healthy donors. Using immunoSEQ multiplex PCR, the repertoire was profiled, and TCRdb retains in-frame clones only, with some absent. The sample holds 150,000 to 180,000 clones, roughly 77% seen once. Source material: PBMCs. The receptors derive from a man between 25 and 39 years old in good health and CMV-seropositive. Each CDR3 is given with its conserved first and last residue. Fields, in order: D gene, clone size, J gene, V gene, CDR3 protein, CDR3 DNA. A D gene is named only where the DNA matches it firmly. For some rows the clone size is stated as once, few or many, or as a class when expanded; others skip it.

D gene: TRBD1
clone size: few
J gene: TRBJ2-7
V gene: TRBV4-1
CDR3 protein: CASSQDGSRGRVGQYF
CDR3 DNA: TGCGCCAGCAGCCAAGATGGGAGCAGGGGGCGGGTGGGGCAGTACTTC

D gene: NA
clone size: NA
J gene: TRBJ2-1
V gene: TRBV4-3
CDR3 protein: CASSRGTSSYNEQFF
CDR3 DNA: TGCGCCAGCAGCCGCGGGACCAGCTCCTACAATGAGCAGTTCTTC

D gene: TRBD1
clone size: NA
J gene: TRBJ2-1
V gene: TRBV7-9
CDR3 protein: CASSLTTGGSYNEQFF
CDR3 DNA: TGTGCCAGCAGCTTAACGACAGGGGGCTCATACAATGAGCAGTTCTTC

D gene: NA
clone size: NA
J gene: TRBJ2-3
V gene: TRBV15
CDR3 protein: CATSRDLVDTQYF
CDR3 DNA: TGTGCCACCAGCAGAGATCTTGTGGATACGCAGTATTTT

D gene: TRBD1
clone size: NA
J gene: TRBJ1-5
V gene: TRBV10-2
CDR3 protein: CASNQGAGNQPQHF
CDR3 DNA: TGCGCCAGCAACCAGGGGGCGGGAAATCAGCCCCAGCATTTT

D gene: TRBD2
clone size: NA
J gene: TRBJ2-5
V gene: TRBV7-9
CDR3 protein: CASSWGLAGGQETQYF
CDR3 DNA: TGTGCCAGCAGCTGGGGACTAGCGGGGGGTCAAGAGACCCAGTACTTC

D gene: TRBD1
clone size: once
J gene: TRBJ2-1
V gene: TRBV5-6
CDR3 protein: CASSSGTGVYEQFF
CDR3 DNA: TGTGCCAGCAGCTCCGGAACAGGGGTCTATGAGCAGTTCTTC

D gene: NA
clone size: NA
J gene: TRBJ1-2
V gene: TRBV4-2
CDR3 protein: CASSQPSGVVGYGYTF
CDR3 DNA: TGTGCCAGCAGCCAACCTTCAGGGGTTGTTGGCTATGGCTACACCTTC

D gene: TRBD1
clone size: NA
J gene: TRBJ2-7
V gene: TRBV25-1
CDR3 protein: CASSGTGVHEQYF
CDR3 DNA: TGTGCCAGCAGCGGGACAGGGGTCCACGAGCAGTACTTC

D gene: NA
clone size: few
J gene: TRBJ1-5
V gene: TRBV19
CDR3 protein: CASSMGGYQPQHF
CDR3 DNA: TGTGCCAGTAGTATGGGGGGATATCAGCCCCAGCATTTT

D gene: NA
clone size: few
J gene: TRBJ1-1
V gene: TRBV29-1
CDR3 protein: CSALGVAGATNTEAFF
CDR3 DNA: TGCAGCGCCCTGGGGGTGGCAGGGGCCACGAACACTGAAGCTTTCTTT

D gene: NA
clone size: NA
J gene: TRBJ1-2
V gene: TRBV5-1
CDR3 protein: CASSSPSGPHGYTF
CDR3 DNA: TGCGCCAGCAGCTCCCCCAGCGGGCCCCATGGCTACACCTTC

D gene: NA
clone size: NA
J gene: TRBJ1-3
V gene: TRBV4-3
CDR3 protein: CASSQVRSSGNTIYF
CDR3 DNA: TGCGCCAGCAGCCAAGTACGGAGCTCTGGAAACACCATATATTTT

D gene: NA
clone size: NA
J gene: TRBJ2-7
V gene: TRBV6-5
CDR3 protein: CASSWDLAAAQYF
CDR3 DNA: TGTGCCAGCAGCTGGGACTTGGCTGCGGCGCAGTACTTC

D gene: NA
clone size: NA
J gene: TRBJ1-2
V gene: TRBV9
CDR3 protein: CASSPLHGGNYGYTF
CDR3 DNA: TGTGCCAGCAGCCCCCTCCACGGGGGAAACTATGGCTACACCTTC

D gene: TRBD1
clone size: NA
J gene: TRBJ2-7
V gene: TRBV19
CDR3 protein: CASSINLGQHYEQYF
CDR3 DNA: TGTGCCAGTAGTATCAACCTGGGACAGCACTACGAGCAGTACTTC

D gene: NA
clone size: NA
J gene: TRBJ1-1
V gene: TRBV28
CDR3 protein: CASNPGGGPEAFF
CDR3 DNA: TGTGCCAGCAACCCTGGGGGGGGGCCTGAAGCTTTCTTT

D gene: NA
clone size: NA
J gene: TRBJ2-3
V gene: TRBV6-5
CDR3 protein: CASTPSGFTDTQYF
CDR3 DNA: TGTGCCAGCACTCCCAGCGGTTTCACAGATACGCAGTATTTT

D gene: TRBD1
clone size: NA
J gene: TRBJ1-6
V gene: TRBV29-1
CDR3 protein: CSASLTGFNSPLHF
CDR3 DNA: TGCAGCGCATCCCTGACAGGGTTTAATTCACCCCTCCACTTT

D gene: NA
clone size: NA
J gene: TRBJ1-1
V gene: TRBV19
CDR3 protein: CASSISRDTEAFF
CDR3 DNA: TGTGCCAGTAGTATTAGCAGGGACACTGAAGCTTTCTTT

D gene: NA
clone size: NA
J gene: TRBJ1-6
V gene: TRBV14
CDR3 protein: CASSQVNPIQGHNSPLHF
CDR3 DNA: TGTGCCAGCAGCCAAGTCAACCCAATACAGGGCCATAATTCACCCCTCCACTTT

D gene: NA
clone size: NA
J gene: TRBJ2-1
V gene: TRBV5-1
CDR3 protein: CASSLVPGGEQFF
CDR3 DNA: TGCGCCAGCAGCTTGGTACCCGGCGGTGAGCAGTTCTTC

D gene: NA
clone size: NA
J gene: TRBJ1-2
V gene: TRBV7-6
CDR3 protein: CASSLAVGHSYGYTF
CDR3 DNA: TGTGCCAGCAGCTTAGCTGTGGGGCATTCCTATGGCTACACCTTC

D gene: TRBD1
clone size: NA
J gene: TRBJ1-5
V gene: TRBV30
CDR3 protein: CAWSVRQGDYSNQPQHF
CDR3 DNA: TGTGCCTGGAGTGTAAGACAGGGAGATTATAGCAATCAGCCCCAGCATTTT

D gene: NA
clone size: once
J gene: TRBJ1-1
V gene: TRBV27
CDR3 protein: CASSTDSLNTEAFF
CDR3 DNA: TGTGCCAGCAGTACGGACAGTTTGAACACTGAAGCTTTCTTT

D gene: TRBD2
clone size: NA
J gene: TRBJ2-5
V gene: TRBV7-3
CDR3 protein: CASSFSGGETQYF
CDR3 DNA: TGTGCCAGCAGCTTTAGCGGGGGAGAGACCCAGTACTTC

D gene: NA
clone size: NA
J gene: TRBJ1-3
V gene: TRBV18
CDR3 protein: CASSPLWTVSGNTIYF
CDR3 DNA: TGTGCCAGCTCACCATTATGGACAGTCTCTGGAAACACCATATATTTT

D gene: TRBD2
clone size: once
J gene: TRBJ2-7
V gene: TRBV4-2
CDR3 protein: CASSQGLAGGTYEQYF
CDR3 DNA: TGTGCCAGCAGCCAAGGACTAGCGGGAGGCACCTACGAGCAGTACTTC

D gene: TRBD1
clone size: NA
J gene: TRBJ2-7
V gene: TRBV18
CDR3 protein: CASSPPTTGREQYF
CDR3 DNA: TGTGCCAGCTCACCACCGACGACAGGGAGAGAGCAGTACTTC

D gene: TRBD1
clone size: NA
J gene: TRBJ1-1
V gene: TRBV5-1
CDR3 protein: CASSISGGSTETFF
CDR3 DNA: TGCGCCAGCAGCATCTCAGGGGGCAGCACTGAAACTTTCTTT

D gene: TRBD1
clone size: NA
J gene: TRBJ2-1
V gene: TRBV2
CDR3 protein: CASVGGTGVPTQDEQFF
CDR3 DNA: TGTGCCAGTGTGGGAGGGACAGGGGTACCGACACAGGATGAGCAGTTCTTC